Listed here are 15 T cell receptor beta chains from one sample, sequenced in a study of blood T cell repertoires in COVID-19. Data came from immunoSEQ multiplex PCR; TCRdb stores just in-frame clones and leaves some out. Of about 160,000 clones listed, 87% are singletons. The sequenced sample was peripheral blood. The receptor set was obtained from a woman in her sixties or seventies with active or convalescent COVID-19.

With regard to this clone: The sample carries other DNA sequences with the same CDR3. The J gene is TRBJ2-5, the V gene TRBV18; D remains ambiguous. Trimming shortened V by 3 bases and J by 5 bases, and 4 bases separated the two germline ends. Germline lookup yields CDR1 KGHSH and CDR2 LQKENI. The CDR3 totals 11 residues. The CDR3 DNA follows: TGTGCCAGCTCACCGGGCGAGACCCAGTACTTC. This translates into CASSPGETQYF.

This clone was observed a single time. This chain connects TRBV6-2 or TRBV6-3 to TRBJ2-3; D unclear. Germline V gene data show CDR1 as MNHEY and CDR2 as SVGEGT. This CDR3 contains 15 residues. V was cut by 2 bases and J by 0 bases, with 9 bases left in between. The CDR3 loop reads CASSYGGSSTDTQYF. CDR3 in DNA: TGTGCCAGCAGTTACGGCGGTTCTAGCACAGATACGCAGTATTTT.

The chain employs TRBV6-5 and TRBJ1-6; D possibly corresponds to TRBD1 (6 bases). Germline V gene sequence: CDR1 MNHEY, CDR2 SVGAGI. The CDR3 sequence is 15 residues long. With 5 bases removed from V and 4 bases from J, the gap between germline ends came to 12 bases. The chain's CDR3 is CASSPGTIYNSPLHF. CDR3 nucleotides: TGTGCCAGCAGTCCTGGGACAATATATAATTCACCCCTCCACTTT.

The CDR3 spells CASSPRTGRAGEKLFF. DNA of the CDR3: TGTGCCAGCAGCCCCAGGACAGGCCGAGCGGGTGAAAAACTGTTTTTT. The rearrangement links TRBV7-8 to TRBJ1-4; 7 bases match TRBD1. Germline-derived CDR1 and CDR2 are SGHVS and FQNEAQ. Trimming took 5 bases from V and 7 from J; bases not matched to a gene: 13. The CDR3 is 16 residues long.

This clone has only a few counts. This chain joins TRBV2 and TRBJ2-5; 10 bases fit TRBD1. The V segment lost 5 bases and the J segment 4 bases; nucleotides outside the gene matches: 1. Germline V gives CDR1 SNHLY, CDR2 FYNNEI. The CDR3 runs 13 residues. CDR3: CASSRDRGETQYF. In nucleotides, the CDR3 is TGTGCCAGCAGTCGGGACAGGGGAGAGACCCAGTACTTC.

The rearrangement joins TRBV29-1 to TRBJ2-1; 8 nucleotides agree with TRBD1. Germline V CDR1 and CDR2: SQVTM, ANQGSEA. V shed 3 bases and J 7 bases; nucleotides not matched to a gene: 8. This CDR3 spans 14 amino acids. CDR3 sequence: CSVDPQGARNEQFF. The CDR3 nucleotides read TGCAGCGTTGATCCCCAGGGGGCACGTAATGAGCAGTTCTTC.

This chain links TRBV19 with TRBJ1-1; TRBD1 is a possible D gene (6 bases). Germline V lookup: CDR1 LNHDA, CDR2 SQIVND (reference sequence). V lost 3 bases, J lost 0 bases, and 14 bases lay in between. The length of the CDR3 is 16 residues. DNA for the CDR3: TGTGCCAGTAGTATCGGGACAAGGTTTATGAACACTGAAGCTTTCTTT. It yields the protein CASSIGTRFMNTEAFF. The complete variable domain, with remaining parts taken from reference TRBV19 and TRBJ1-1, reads DGGITQSPKYLFRKEGQNVTLSCEQNLNHDAMYWYRQDPGQGLRLIYYSQIVNDFQKGDIAEGYSVSREKKESFPLTVTSAQKNPTAFYLCASSIGTRFMNTEAFFGQGTRLTVV.

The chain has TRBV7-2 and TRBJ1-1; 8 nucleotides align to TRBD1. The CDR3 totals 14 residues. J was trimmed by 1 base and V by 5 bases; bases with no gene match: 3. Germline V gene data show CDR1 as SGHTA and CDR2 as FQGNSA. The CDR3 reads CASSAGQGNTEAFF. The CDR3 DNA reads TGTGCCAGCAGCGCCGGACAGGGGAACACTGAAGCTTTCTTT.

CDR3 coding DNA: TGTGCCAGCAGCCCACGACAGGGCACAGATACGCAGTATTTT. Protein: CASSPRQGTDTQYF. The genes are TRBV7-8 and TRBJ2-3, with D possibly matching TRBD1 (6 bases). The CDR3 totals 14 residues. Germline V gives CDR1 SGHVS, CDR2 FQNEAQ. Between the trimmed V and J ends, which lost 5 bases and 1 base, there was a span of 10 bases.

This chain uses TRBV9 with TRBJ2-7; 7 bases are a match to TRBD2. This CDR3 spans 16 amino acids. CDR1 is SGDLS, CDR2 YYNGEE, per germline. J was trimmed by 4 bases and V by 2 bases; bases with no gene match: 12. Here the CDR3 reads CASSVSGSGAVYEQYF. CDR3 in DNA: TGTGCCAGCAGCGTCAGCGGCAGCGGGGCTGTATACGAGCAGTACTTC.

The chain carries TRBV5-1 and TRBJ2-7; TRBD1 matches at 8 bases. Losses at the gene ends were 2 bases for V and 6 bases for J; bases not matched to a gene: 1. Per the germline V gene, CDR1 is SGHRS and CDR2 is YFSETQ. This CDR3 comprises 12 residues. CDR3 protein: CASSLQGVEQYF. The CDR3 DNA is TGCGCCAGCAGCTTACAGGGGGTCGAGCAGTACTTC.

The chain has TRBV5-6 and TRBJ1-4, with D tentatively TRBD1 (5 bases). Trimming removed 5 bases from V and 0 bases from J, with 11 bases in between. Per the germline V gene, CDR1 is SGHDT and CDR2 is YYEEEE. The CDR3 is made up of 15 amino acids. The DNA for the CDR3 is TGTGCCAGCAGGGCGGGGGTTGCAACTAATGAAAAACTGTTTTTT. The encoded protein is CASRAGVATNEKLFF.

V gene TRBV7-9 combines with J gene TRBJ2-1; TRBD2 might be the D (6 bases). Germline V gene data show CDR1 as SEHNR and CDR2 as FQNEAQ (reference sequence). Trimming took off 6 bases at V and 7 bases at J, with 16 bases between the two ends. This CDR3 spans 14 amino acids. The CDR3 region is CASRLRGEDNEQFF. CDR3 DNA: TGTGCCAGCAGGCTCCGTGGGGAGGATAATGAGCAGTTCTTC.

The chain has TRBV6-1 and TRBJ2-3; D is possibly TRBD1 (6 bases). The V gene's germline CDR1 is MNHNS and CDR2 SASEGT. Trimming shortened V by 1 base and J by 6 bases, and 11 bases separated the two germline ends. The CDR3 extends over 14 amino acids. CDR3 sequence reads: CASSEGNRADTQYF. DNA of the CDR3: TGTGCCAGCAGTGAAGGGAACAGGGCGGATACGCAGTATTTT.

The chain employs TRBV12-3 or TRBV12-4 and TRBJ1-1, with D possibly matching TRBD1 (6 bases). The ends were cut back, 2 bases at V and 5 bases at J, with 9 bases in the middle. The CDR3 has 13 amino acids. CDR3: CASSLQGRTEAFF. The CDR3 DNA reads TGTGCCAGCAGTTTACAGGGGCGAACTGAAGCTTTCTTT.